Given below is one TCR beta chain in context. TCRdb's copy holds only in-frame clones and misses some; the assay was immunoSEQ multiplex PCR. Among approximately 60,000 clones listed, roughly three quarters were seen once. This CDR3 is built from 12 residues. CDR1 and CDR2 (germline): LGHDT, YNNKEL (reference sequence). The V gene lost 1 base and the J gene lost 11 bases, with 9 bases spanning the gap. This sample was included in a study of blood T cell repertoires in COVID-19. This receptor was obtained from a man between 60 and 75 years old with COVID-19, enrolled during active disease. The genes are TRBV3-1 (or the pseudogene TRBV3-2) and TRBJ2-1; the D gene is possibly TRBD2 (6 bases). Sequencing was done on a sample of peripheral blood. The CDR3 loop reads CASSQAAGKQFF. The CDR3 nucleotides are TGTGCCAGCAGCCAAGCTGCGGGAAAGCAGTTCTTC.